At least ten counts were recorded for the clone carrying this T cell receptor beta chain. Its antigen is not known. The read halts 3 residues ahead of the CDR3 end, with the missing end drawn from the germline J gene. The data are from a study of T cell clonality in common variable immunodeficiency. Notes on the study in general: CVID patient heterogeneity limited repertoire-clinical complication correlations. Compared with controls, CVID subjects had fewer shared TCRbeta clones. Reportedly, TCR beta sequences from common variable immunodeficiency showed fewer deletions and N-nucleotide insertions.

Sequenced by immunoSEQ multiplex PCR; TCRdb stores in-frame clones only, minus some. The profile covers approximately 20,000 clones, none occurring a single time. This CDR3 has 16 residues. Germline V CDR1 and CDR2: GTSNPN, SVGIG (reference sequence). V lost 1 base to trimming and J lost 1 base, with 11 bases between them. The sample taken for sequencing was peripheral blood mononuclear cells. The chain has TRBV30 and TRBJ2-6; the D gene is possibly TRBD1 (5 bases). The clonotype was recovered from a human donor with common variable immunodeficiency. The part of the CDR3 DNA that was read is TGTGCCTGGAGTGCAGAAAGGGGTTCTGGGGCCAACGTC. Amino acid sequence: CAWSAERGSGANV. The whole CDR3 sequence reads CAWSAERGSGANVLTF.